These T cell receptor beta chains were read from a single sample in a study of T-cell memory formation after mild COVID-19. TCRdb independently ran MiXCR on the 5' RACE reads; one entry per CDR3 protein. The data show about 14,000 distinct CDR3 sequences, more than 10% seen once. Sequencing was carried out using PBMCs or a T cell subset sorted from them (not recorded which). These receptors originate from an adult woman who had mild COVID-19 (a few samples of this study predate the infection). Cell type and time point are not known. The CDR3 runs from the conserved cysteine through the conserved F or W. Each record gives: D gene, CDR3 length, V gene, clone size, J gene, CDR3 DNA, CDR3 protein. The D gene is left open where the match is weak. Sizes are listed as once, few, many, or a class for an expanded clone.

>NA|17|TRBV14|many|TRBJ2-5
TGTGCCAGCAGCCATCCCCCGGGAGACCCCAGGGGAGAGACCCAGTACTTC
CASSHPPGDPRGETQYF
>TRBD2|18|TRBV4-3|many|TRBJ2-1
TGCGCCAGCAGCCAAGGTTGGGCTAGCGGGACCCTACACAATAAGCAGTTCTTC
CASSQGWASGTLHNKQFF
>NA|13|TRBV29-1|medium-sized|TRBJ2-7
TGCAGCGTTACGAAGGGATCGGGCTACGAGCAGTACTTC
CSVTKGSGYEQYF
>TRBD1|13|TRBV11-3|many|TRBJ2-1
TGTGCCAGCAGCTCAGGGACAGGGTGGGAGCAGTTCTTC
CASSSGTGWEQFF
>NA|15|TRBV7-3|many|TRBJ2-2
TGTGCCAGCAGCCCCGCGACTAGAAACACCGGGGAGCTGTTTTTT
CASSPATRNTGELFF
>NA|14|TRBV2|many|TRBJ1-5
TGTGCCAGCAGTGTTGTGGGGAGTGTACAGCCCCAGCATTTT
CASSVVGSVQPQHF
>NA|15|TRBV19|many|TRBJ2-7
TGTGCCAGTAGTATGGCAGGTCCCCCCCTCTACGAGCAGTACTTC
CASSMAGPPLYEQYF
>TRBD1|11|TRBV11-3|many|TRBJ2-2
TGTGCCACACAGGGGTACGGGGAGCTGTTTTTT
CATQGYGELFF
>NA|16|TRBV7-9|many|TRBJ1-4
TGTGCCAGCAGCTTAGACGGTTTGGCAGGGGTTGAAAAACTGTTTTTT
CASSLDGLAGVEKLFF
>NA|13|TRBV20-1|many|TRBJ2-1
TGCAGTGCTCGCCCCGGCTCCTACAATGAGCAGTTCTTC
CSARPGSYNEQFF
>NA|16|TRBV29-1|medium-sized|TRBJ1-1
TGCAGCGTTGAAGACCCGGTCCGGCGCATGAACACTGAAGCTTTCTTT
CSVEDPVRRMNTEAFF
>NA|15|TRBV12-3/TRBV12-4|many|TRBJ2-7
TGTGCCAGCAGTCCCCTCGGCGATCCCCTCGACGAGCAGTACTTC
CASSPLGDPLDEQYF
>TRBD2|15|TRBV30|many|TRBJ2-5
TGTGCCTGGAGTTATATAGCGGGGGATCAAGAGACCCAGTACTTC
CAWSYIAGDQETQYF
>TRBD2|15|TRBV10-3|many|TRBJ2-3
TGTGCCACCCGCTCGGGAGGCGCTGGCCCAGATACGCAGTATTTT
CATRSGGAGPDTQYF
>NA|11|TRBV30|many|TRBJ2-7
TGTGCCTGGGAAGGGTCCTACGAGCAGTACTTC
CAWEGSYEQYF
>TRBD1|15|TRBV2|many|TRBJ2-7
TGTGCCAGCAGTGGCCGGGACAGGCCGCCCTACGAGCAGTACTTC
CASSGRDRPPYEQYF
>NA|13|TRBV30|many|TRBJ1-4
TGTGCCTGGAGTGCCGTGGGAAGGGAAAAACTGTTTTTT
CAWSAVGREKLFF
>NA|14|TRBV4-2|many|TRBJ2-6
TGTGCCAGCAGCCCCAGGGCTGGGGCCAACGTCCTGACTTTC
CASSPRAGANVLTF
>NA|14|TRBV14|many|TRBJ2-5
TGTGCCAGCAGCCCCCACTTCAATCCGACGACCCAGTACTTC
CASSPHFNPTTQYF
>NA|16|TRBV5-5|many|TRBJ1-1
TGTGCCAGCAGCTTGGGGGCGGGAGCTGGCGGCACTGAAGCTTTCTTT
CASSLGAGAGGTEAFF
>NA|13|TRBV5-6|many|TRBJ2-3
TGTGCCAGCAGCTTCGGCGCCTGGGATACGCAGTATTTT
CASSFGAWDTQYF
>NA|12|TRBV4-2|many|TRBJ2-1
TGTGCCAGCAGCCAAGCCCCCGGTGAGCAGTTCTTC
CASSQAPGEQFF
>NA|14|TRBV7-2|many|TRBJ2-5
TGTGCCAGCAGCTTATGGGGCGGCCAAGAGACCCAGTACTTC
CASSLWGGQETQYF
>TRBD1|16|TRBV4-1|many|TRBJ2-3
TGCGCCAGCAGGCAACGCTGGGACAGGTTCATGGATACGCAGTATTTT
CASRQRWDRFMDTQYF
>NA|13|TRBV12-3/TRBV12-4|many|TRBJ2-2
TGTGCCAGCGCCGGGACGAGGACCGGGGAGCTGTTTTTT
CASAGTRTGELFF
>NA|13|TRBV7-3|many|TRBJ1-1
TGTGCCAGCAGCCGCCTAATGAACACTGAAGCTTTCTTT
CASSRLMNTEAFF
>NA|15|TRBV6-2/TRBV6-3|many|TRBJ2-7
TGTGCCAGCCGCGCCACGGGGCAGCCCTCCTACGAGCAGTACTTC
CASRATGQPSYEQYF
>NA|18|TRBV11-2|many|TRBJ2-1
TGTGCCAGCAGCTTAGAACGGGTCCGGGGGACAGACTACAATGAGCAGTTCTTC
CASSLERVRGTDYNEQFF
>NA|15|TRBV7-6|many|TRBJ1-1
TGTGCCAGCACCGCTCTGGGGTCGCCGAACACTGAAGCTTTCTTT
CASTALGSPNTEAFF
>NA|13|TRBV7-2|many|TRBJ2-5
TGTGCCAGCAGCCCGGACAGCCAAGAGACCCAGTACTTC
CASSPDSQETQYF
>NA|13|TRBV7-9|many|TRBJ1-4
TGTGCCAGCAGCTTGCCAGTGAATGAAAAACTGTTTTTT
CASSLPVNEKLFF
>NA|13|TRBV7-9|many|TRBJ2-7
TGTGCCAGCAGCCCTCGGGACGCCTCCGAGCAGTACTTC
CASSPRDASEQYF
>NA|14|TRBV14|many|TRBJ1-4
TGTGCCAGCAGCGCATGGGAAGTTAATGAAAAACTGTTTTTT
CASSAWEVNEKLFF
>NA|17|TRBV21-1|many|TRBJ1-6
TGTGCCAGCAGTCGAACCGGGATCCTACTTGAGAATTCACCCCTCCACTTT
CASSRTGILLENSPLHF
>NA|13|TRBV30|many|TRBJ1-2
TGTGCCTGGAGTGTGGTCGCTAACTATGGCTACACCTTC
CAWSVVANYGYTF